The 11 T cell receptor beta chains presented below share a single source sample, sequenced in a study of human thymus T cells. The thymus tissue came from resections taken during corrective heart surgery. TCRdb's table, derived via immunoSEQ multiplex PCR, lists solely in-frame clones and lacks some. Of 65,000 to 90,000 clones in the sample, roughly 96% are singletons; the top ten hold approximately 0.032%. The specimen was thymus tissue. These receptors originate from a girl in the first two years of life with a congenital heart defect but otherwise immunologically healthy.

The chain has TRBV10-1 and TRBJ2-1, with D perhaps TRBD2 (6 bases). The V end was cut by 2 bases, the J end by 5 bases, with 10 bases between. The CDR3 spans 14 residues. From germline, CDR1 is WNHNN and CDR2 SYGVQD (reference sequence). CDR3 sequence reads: CASSERRDDNEQFF. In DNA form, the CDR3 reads TGCGCCAGCAGTGAGAGGCGGGATGACAATGAGCAGTTCTTC.

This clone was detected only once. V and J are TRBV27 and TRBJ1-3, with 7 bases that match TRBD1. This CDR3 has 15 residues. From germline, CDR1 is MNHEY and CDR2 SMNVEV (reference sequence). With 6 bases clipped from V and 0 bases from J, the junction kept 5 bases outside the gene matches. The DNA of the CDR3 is TGTGCCAGCAGCCTCGACAGGGCCTCTGGAAACACCATATATTTT. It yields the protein CASSLDRASGNTIYF.

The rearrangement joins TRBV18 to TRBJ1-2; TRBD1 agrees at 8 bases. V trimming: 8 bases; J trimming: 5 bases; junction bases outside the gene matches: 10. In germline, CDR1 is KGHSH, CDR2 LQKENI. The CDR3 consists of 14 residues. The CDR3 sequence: CASTQGATWYGYTF. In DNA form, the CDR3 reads TGTGCCAGCACGCAGGGGGCCACATGGTATGGCTACACCTTC.

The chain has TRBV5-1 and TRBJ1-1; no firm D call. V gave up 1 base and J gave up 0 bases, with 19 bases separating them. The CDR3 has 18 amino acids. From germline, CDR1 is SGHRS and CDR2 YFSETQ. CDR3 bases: TGCGCCAGCAGCTTGACGGTTAAGGCAACTGATATGAACACTGAAGCTTTCTTT. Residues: CASSLTVKATDMNTEAFF.

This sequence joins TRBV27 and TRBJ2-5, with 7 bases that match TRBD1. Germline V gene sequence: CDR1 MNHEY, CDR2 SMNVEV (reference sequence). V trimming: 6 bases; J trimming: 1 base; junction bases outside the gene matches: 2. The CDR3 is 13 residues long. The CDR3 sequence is CASRPGGQETQYF. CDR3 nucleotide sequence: TGTGCCAGCAGGCCAGGGGGCCAAGAGACCCAGTACTTC.

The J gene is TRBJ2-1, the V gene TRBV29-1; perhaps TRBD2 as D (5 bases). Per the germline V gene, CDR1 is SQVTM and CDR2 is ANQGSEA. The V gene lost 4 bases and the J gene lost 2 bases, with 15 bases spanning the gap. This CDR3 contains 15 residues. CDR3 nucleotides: TGCAGCGTTGTCGGGGAATCTCCCACCTACAATGAGCAGTTCTTC. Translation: CSVVGESPTYNEQFF.

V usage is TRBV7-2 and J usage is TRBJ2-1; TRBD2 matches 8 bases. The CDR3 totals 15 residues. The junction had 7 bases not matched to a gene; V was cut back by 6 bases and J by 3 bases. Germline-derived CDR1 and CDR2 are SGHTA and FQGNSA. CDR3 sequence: CASRLLLADYNEQFF. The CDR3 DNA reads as TGTGCCAGCAGACTACTACTAGCGGACTACAATGAGCAGTTCTTC.

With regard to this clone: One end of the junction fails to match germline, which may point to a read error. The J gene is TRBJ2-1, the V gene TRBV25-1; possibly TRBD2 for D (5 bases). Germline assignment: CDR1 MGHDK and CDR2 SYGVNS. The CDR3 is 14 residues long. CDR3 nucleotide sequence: TGTGCCAGCAGTGGTAAGGACTCCGACAATGAGCAGTTCTTC. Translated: CASSGKDSDNEQFF.

CDR3 nucleotides: TGTGCCAGCAGGGAATGGACAGGGGCTCAGCCCCAGCATTTT. This gives the protein CASREWTGAQPQHF. J is TRBJ1-5 and V is TRBV6-5, with TRBD1 matching over 9 bases. The germline gives CDR1 MNHEY, CDR2 SVGAGI. This CDR3 is built from 14 residues. Trimming took 6 bases from V and 6 from J; bases not matched to a gene: 6.

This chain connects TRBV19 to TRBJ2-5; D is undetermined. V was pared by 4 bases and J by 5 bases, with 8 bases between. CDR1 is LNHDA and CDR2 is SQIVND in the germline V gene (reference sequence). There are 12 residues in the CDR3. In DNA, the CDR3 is TGTGCCAGTAGTACGGGTGGGGAGACCCAGTACTTC. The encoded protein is CASSTGGETQYF.

The CDR3 sequence: CASSYYRGYYGYTF. CDR3 sequence (DNA): TGTGCCAGCAGTTATTACAGGGGTTATTATGGCTACACCTTC. The chain is built from TRBV5-4 and TRBJ1-2; 7 bases map to TRBD1. V lost 5 bases and J lost 5; bases outside the gene matches: 9. The CDR3 sequence is 14 residues long. Germline V gene data show CDR1 as SGHNT and CDR2 as YYREEE (reference sequence).